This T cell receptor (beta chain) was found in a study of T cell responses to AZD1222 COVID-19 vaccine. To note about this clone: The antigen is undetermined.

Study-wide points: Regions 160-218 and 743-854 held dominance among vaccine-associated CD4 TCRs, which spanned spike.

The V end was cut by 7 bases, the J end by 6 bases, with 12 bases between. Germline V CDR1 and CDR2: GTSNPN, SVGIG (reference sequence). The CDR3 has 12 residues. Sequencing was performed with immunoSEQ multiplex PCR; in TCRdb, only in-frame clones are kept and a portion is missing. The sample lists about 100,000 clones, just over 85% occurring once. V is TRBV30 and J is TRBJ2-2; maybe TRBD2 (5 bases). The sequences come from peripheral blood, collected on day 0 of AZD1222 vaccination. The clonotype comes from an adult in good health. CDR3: CAFGSSPGELFF. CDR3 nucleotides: TGTGCCTTCGGATCTAGCCCCGGGGAGCTGTTTTTT.